This T cell receptor beta chain is from a study of T-cell reconstitution after alpha-beta-depleted transplantation in children. General study results and limits: Alpha-beta T cells about two months after transplant reportedly derived from several hundred expanded graft clones. One year post-transplant, T-cell counts and diversity were largely derived from T cells produced anew.

Unique molecular identifiers were incorporated into the prepared TCRbeta library. TCRdb reanalysed the PCR reads using MiXCR and keeps one entry per CDR3 protein. The sample has 750,000 to 950,000 distinct CDR3 sequences, 15% to 20% seen once. This clonotype was seen ten or more times. No antigen is known for it. V was pared by 0 bases and J by 1 base, with 8 bases between. From germline, CDR1 is SGHRS and CDR2 YFSETQ. This CDR3 comprises 14 residues. This chain links TRBV5-1 with TRBJ2-7; D gene ambiguous. The clonotype comes from a male patient between 10 and 17 years old who had a stem cell transplant for acute lymphoblastic leukemia, so the T cells may come from the graft donor. The material sequenced was PBMCs, mostly from graft donor cells, taken 360 days after TCRalphabeta/CD19-depleted stem cell transplant. The CDR3 nucleotides read TGCGCCAGCAGCTTGGTTCCACCATCCTACGAGCAGTACTTC. Protein sequence: CASSLVPPSYEQYF.